Each of the 15 T cell receptor beta chains below was sequenced from the same sample in a study of control samples from healthy donors and cancer patients. Generated by immunoSEQ multiplex PCR, the TCRdb table keeps only in-frame clones and is missing some. Counted here are tens of thousands of clones, roughly 83% occurring once; the ten biggest clones make up around 50%. The sequenced sample was blood. The receptors originated from a man aged 55 to 70 in good health.

V gene TRBV3-1 (or the pseudogene TRBV3-2) combines with J gene TRBJ1-5; no clear D. Trimming took 1 base from V and 3 from J, leaving 7 bases between them. Germline V CDR1 and CDR2: LGHDT, YNNKEL (reference sequence). This CDR3 is built from 14 residues. The CDR3 DNA sequence: TGTGCCAGCAGCCAAGGGCTCACCAATCAGCCCCAGCATTTT. Translated, it gives CASSQGLTNQPQHF.

This clone has only a few counts. This chain connects TRBV5-6 to TRBJ1-1; D is unclear. V lost 2 bases and J 6 bases, leaving 5 bases between the germline ends. The CDR3 has 11 residues. Germline CDR1 SGHDT, CDR2 YYEEEE. CDR3 amino acids: CASSFRSEAFF. CDR3 sequence (DNA): TGTGCCAGCAGCTTTAGGTCTGAAGCTTTCTTT.

This chain links TRBV19 with TRBJ1-1; D unresolved. Trimming removed 3 bases at V and 7 bases at J, with 9 bases between. Per the germline V gene, CDR1 is LNHDA and CDR2 is SQIVND (reference sequence). This CDR3 is built from 12 residues. CDR3 in amino acids: CASSMSAGEAFF. The CDR3, as DNA: TGTGCCAGTAGTATGTCAGCAGGTGAAGCTTTCTTT.

The chain carries TRBV19 and TRBJ2-7; possible D gene TRBD2, 6 bases. Germline loops: CDR1 LNHDA, CDR2 SQIVND (reference sequence). The CDR3 runs 14 residues. Deletions cut 10 bases from V and 1 base from J, with 17 bases between. This CDR3 is CATTPRRDSYEQYF. The CDR3 DNA reads as TGTGCCACTACCCCCAGGCGGGATTCCTACGAGCAGTACTTC.

This chain connects TRBV7-9 to TRBJ2-2, with 11 bases lining up with TRBD2. Germline loops: CDR1 SEHNR, CDR2 FQNEAQ (reference sequence). Germline trimming cut 2 bases from V and 7 bases from J; bases unmatched to any gene: 3. This CDR3 has 15 amino acids. The CDR3, as DNA: TGTGCCAGCAGCTTAACTAGCGGGGGTATCGGGGAGCTGTTTTTT. Translation: CASSLTSGGIGELFF. Full variable domain (rest looked up from reference TRBV7-9 and TRBJ2-2): DTGVSQNPRHKITKRGQNVTFRCDPISEHNRLYWYRQTLGQGPEFLTYFQNEAQLEKSRLLSDRFSAERPKGSFSTLEIQRTEQGDSAMYLCASSLTSGGIGELFFGEGSRLTVL.

Here the CDR3 DNA reads TGTGCCAGCTCACTAGGGGCAGGGAATAATTCACCCCTCCACTTT. This codes for CASSLGAGNNSPLHF. The V and J genes are TRBV18 and TRBJ1-6; D is possibly TRBD1 (5 bases). The CDR3 sequence is 15 residues long. The germline V gene has CDR1 KGHSH and CDR2 LQKENI. With 4 bases removed from V and 5 bases from J, the gap between germline ends came to 12 bases.

This rearrangement joins TRBV12-3 or TRBV12-4 to TRBJ2-2; D call uncertain. CDR3 length: 13 residues. V gave up 1 base and J gave up 6 bases, with 6 bases separating them. Here the CDR3 DNA reads TGTGCCAGCAGTTTAGGGGATGCCGGGGAGCTGTTTTTT. Its translation is CASSLGDAGELFF.

This chain joins TRBV19 and TRBJ1-6; D is perhaps TRBD1 (6 bases). CDR1 and CDR2 from the germline V gene are LNHDA and SQIVND (reference sequence). V lost 2 bases, J lost 9 bases, and 14 bases lay in between. The CDR3 consists of 15 residues. CDR3 amino acids: CASSILGGGGSPLHF. Written as DNA, the CDR3 is TGTGCCAGTAGTATATTGGGCGGAGGGGGTTCACCCCTCCACTTT. The whole variable domain, remainder taken from reference TRBV19 and TRBJ1-6, is DGGITQSPKYLFRKEGQNVTLSCEQNLNHDAMYWYRQDPGQGLRLIYYSQIVNDFQKGDIAEGYSVSREKKESFPLTVTSAQKNPTAFYLCASSILGGGGSPLHFGNGTRLTVT.

Here the CDR3 DNA reads TGTGCCAGTAGTCAGAAGGACGGGTATGGCTACACCTTC. Its translation is CASSQKDGYGYTF. The chain employs TRBV19 and TRBJ1-2, with D unclear. V was trimmed by 5 bases and J by 5 bases, leaving 12 bases between them. The V gene's germline CDR1 is LNHDA and CDR2 SQIVND (reference sequence). The CDR3 consists of 13 residues.

V gene TRBV5-1 combines with J gene TRBJ1-1; TRBD1 matches 8 bases. CDR1 is SGHRS, CDR2 YFSETQ, per germline. This CDR3 has 14 residues. The trim removed 2 bases at V and 7 bases at J, leaving 7 bases unmatched. As DNA, the CDR3 is TGCGCCAGCAGCTTCCGGACAGGGCGACTTGAAGCTTTCTTT. Protein: CASSFRTGRLEAFF.

The chain joins TRBV5-1 to TRBJ1-1; 7 nucleotides match TRBD1. V gave up 5 bases and J gave up 5 bases; unmatched junction bases: 9. The germline CDR1 and CDR2 sequences are SGHRS and YFSETQ. The length of the CDR3 is 14 residues. This chain's CDR3 is CASSPATGVTEAFF. The CDR3, as DNA: TGCGCCAGCAGTCCTGCCACAGGGGTTACTGAAGCTTTCTTT.

The rearrangement joins TRBV5-6 to TRBJ2-1; TRBD1 matches at 7 bases. CDR1 is SGHDT and CDR2 is YYEEEE in the germline V gene. This CDR3 contains 18 residues. J was trimmed by 7 bases and V by 1 base; bases with no gene match: 17. The CDR3 sequence: CASSLNWIRGRKMNEQFF. CDR3 bases: TGTGCCAGCAGCTTGAATTGGATAAGGGGGCGAAAAATGAATGAGCAGTTCTTC.

V and J are TRBV4-3 and TRBJ2-3; the match to TRBD2 covers 11 bases. This CDR3 contains 19 residues. The junction had 10 bases not matched to a gene; V was cut back by 2 bases and J by 0 bases. Germline CDR1 is LGHNA and CDR2 is YSLEER. CDR3 bases: TGCGCCAGCAGCCAAAAAAGTGGACTAGCGGGCCCTAGCACAGATACGCAGTATTTT. Translation gives CASSQKSGLAGPSTDTQYF.

The rearrangement uses TRBV18 and TRBJ2-7, with 15 positions matching TRBD2. Per the germline V gene, CDR1 is KGHSH and CDR2 is LQKENI. CDR3 length equals 18 residues. V gave up 6 bases and J gave up 2 bases; unmatched junction bases: 11. The CDR3 nucleotides are TGTGCCAGCTCCCCTAAAGGGACTAGCGGGGGGAAAACCTACGAGCAGTACTTC. Protein: CASSPKGTSGGKTYEQYF.

The rearrangement joins TRBV30 to TRBJ1-2; D gene unclear. The germline V and J ends were trimmed by 2 bases and 4 bases, with 8 bases remaining between them. This CDR3 contains 12 residues. CDR1 is GTSNPN and CDR2 is SVGIG in the germline V gene (reference sequence). The CDR3 nucleotides read TGTGCCTGGAGTAAGGGCTCCTATGGCTACACCTTC. It encodes CAWSKGSYGYTF.